This TCR beta chain was obtained from a study of shared T cell receptors in the human thymus (dated by TCRdb to the early 2020s). General notes on the study: The study investigated the way shared, self-reactive T-cell receptor alpha chains are produced in the human thymus.

The library was generated by the immunoSEQ multiplex PCR assay. This is the immuneACCESS table as TCRdb keeps it, with only in-frame sequences that have V and J called. A part of the clones is gone; compared with another copy, unresolved V genes explain less than half, and the rest is unexplained. Within this sample are 540,000 or so clones, with approximately 78% of them counted one time only. The biggest ten clones account for 0.013% of the sample. As concerns this clone: Its antigen remains undetermined. No per-base quality is available; no much larger clone lies one base away.

Measured from the cysteine to the phenylalanine, the CDR3 is 15 residues long. Just the 45-base CDR3 DNA is kept, in frame starting at base 1. Trimming removed 4 bases from V and 1 base from J, leaving 9 bases between the germline ends. The CDR1 and CDR2 encoded by the germline V gene are SGDLS and YYNGEE. These data were likewise used in another study, on human thymus T cells. Taken from the second paper: In Finland, the donors were immunologically healthy infants who were having open corrective cardiac surgery for congenital heart defects. Thymus tissue was obtained as surgical resects removed during corrective cardiac surgery. Biased V and J gene segment usage appeared to be present in both thymic and peripheral blood repertoires. According to the related research, thymic TCR repertoires were highly overlapping among unrelated individuals. The study described the TCR alpha and beta repertoires in about eight infant thymus samples and a handful of matching peripheral blood samples. The infant donors were roughly 7 to 250 days old, and the cohort included six males and a couple of females. Thymocytes were freed from the tissue by mechanical means and kept at -70 degrees C as pellets of roughly 9-30 million cells. Genomic DNA was extracted from frozen cell pellets with a QIAsymphony instrument. The immunoSEQ multiplex PCR assay was used to amplify the TCRB and TCRAD loci from a standardized amount of quality-controlled genomic DNA. Amplicons spanned the V(D)J region at a length sufficient to cover the CDR3 and identify V and J genes. Through the commercial immunoSEQ service, the amplicons were sequenced on an Illumina platform. Corrections for primer bias and sequencing errors followed previously described methods, while TCRAD and TCRB definitions were based on the IMGT database. immunoSEQ Analyzer 3.0 and VDJTools were used for repertoire analysis, which covered basic statistics, V/J segment usage, diversity estimates, rarefaction and pairwise overlap. Diversity was estimated using the Chao1, ChaoE, Efron-Thisted, Shannon and inverse Simpson indices, and was also estimated on datasets down-sampled to the size of the smallest sample. Repertoire overlap used strict matching of CDR3 nucleotide sequence, V gene and J gene, with Jaccard-based multidimensional scaling clustering. On average, thymus samples gave 750,000 to 1,000,000 unique TCRB clonotypes, whereas blood samples gave about 84,000.

This sequence was found in a boy under two years old with a congenital heart defect. Donor details come from another sample of the same person, matched by shared clones. This sequence uses TRBV9 and TRBJ2-6, and the D gene may be TRBD2, 6 bases matching. Input material: thymocytes. CDR3 region: CASSPRGSGANVLTF. The DNA sequence is TGTGCCAGCAGCCCCCGGGGGTCTGGGGCCAACGTCCTGACTTTC.